The TCR beta chain described here comes from a study of T cell responses to AZD1222 COVID-19 vaccine listed by TCRdb under 2021. With respect to the entire study: Because spike-specific TCR depth and breadth did not differ between the two schedules, AZD1222 recipients who got a second dose at roughly 4 weeks were pooled with those who got a second dose at roughly 12 weeks. A total of about 240 trial participants underwent TCR sequencing, of whom 200 to 220 received two doses of AZD1222 and some 25 received two doses of the MenACWY control vaccine. Trial participants were enrolled by age into subgroups of 18-55, 56-69 and 70-plus years, and 148, 28 and 57 TCR-sequenced participants, respectively, were included in these subgroups. Summary of the overall study and its limitations: Nearly half of unique spike-specific TCRs reportedly recognized epitopes outside regions mutated in the B.1.351 and B.1.1.7 variants. Most participants were white British and females outnumbered males, and the authors suggested that clonal diversity may have been underestimated. Conclusions about previously exposed vaccinees are limited because only a handful of AZD1222 recipients were SARS-CoV-2 seropositive at baseline. The whole spike protein was spanned by vaccine-associated CD4 TCRs, and dominant responses were seen in regions 160-218 and 743-854. The 56-69-year group was small, and its depth increase did not reach significance, likely because of low power. After two AZD1222 doses, both the breadth and the depth of spike-specific TCRs were significantly higher than at day 0 and than in MenACWY recipients. Because no day 14 peak-response samples were available, the repertoires could be characterized only after the peak T cell response.

What the time point label conveys for this sample: baseline before first vaccination. Samples from vaccinated people were obtained from the UK trials COV001 and COV002, which included a single-blind randomized controlled phase 2/3 trial of AZD1222 (ChAdOx1 nCoV-19) in healthy adults. Trial participant PBMC samples were collected at day 0 and day 28 after the second dose for TCRbeta chain sequencing. On this clone: The antigen it recognizes is unknown. No much larger clone exists at a distance of one base, and base qualities are not known.

V drops 4 bases and J drops 3 bases, leaving 9 bases in between. The germline V gene encodes CDR1 MNHEY and CDR2 SMNVEV (reference sequence). The CDR3 has 14 amino acids, counting the end cysteine and phenylalanine. The retained sequence is limited to the CDR3, 42 bases, with the frame set at the first base. The CDR3 regions of human TCRbeta chains were subjected to immunosequencing. The paper's processing steps were these. Repertoire TCRs were matched against a reference library of SARS-CoV-2-specific TCRs generated with the MIRA antigen-specificity platform. Breadth was defined as the fraction of unique TCRs that were SARS-CoV-2-associated, and depth was defined as the fraction of total T cells that were SARS-CoV-2-associated. Using the MIRA data, each spike-specific TCR was mapped to the spike region that the TCR reacts to and placed in a CD4 or CD8 class. Log10-transformed breadth and depth values were compared by one-way ANOVA with Sidak's multiple comparisons tests. TCRdb retrieved this table from immuneACCESS and kept in-frame rearrangements only. Not all clones are present; in checked studies, unresolved V genes account for under half, and no reason is known for the remainder. V and J calls and clone size are given by that table; D and trimming were obtained from the DNA. The sample contains around 150,000 clones, around 94% of them found a single time. Roughly 1.2% of the sample is taken by the ten largest.

The chain employs TRBV27 and TRBJ2-2, with the D gene call left open. The receptor was isolated from an adult in good health. The starting material was peripheral blood, obtained on day 0 of AZD1222 vaccination. The nucleotide sequence reads as follows: TGTGCCAGCAGTTCCCAGCGACACACCGGGGAGCTGTTTTTT. This is translated as CASSSQRHTGELFF.